One sample yielded the 2 T cell receptor beta chains listed below, sequenced in a study of response to subunit inactivated influenza vaccine. TCRdb fed the RT-PCR reads into MiXCR, producing one record per CDR3 protein. The data hold about 800,000 distinct CDR3 sequences, with over 20% observed a single time. This specimen consisted of PBMCs from blood, obtained 5 days after vaccination. The receptor source for this set is a man aged 50 to 60 who received an inactivated influenza vaccine.

The V call is TRBV20-1, the J call TRBJ2-1; D may be TRBD2 (6 bases). Trimming removed 1 base from V and 0 bases from J, with 10 bases in between. The CDR3 runs to 15 residues. CDR1 is DFQATT and CDR2 is SNEGSKA in the germline V gene (reference sequence). CDR3 in amino acids: CSARVGTRSYNEQFF. The CDR3 DNA sequence: TGCAGTGCTAGAGTGGGGACTCGCTCCTACAATGAGCAGTTCTTC.

This chain connects TRBV6-6 to TRBJ2-5; TRBD2 aligns across 7 bases. CDR3 length: 11 amino acids. CDR1 and CDR2 from the germline V gene are MNHNY and SVGAGI (reference sequence). V was pared by 8 bases and J by 5 bases, with 2 bases of the junction left unmatched. The CDR3, as DNA: TGTGCCAGCGGGAGGGCTGAGACCCAGTACTTC. This codes for CASGRAETQYF.